A selection of T cell receptor beta chains follows, all from one sample in a study of cytomegalovirus exposure and HLA in healthy donors. Produced via immunoSEQ multiplex PCR; TCRdb's table is partial and in-frame only. In the table there are about 110,000 clones, about four fifths of which are singletons. The source material was PBMCs. These receptors all stem from a middle-aged man in good health and CMV-seronegative. CDR3s include the opening cysteine and the closing phenylalanine or tryptophan. Fields, in order: D gene, V gene, J gene, clone size, CDR3 DNA, CDR3 protein. The D gene is left open where the match is weak. Clone size is stated in some rows and not others, as once, few, many or a class when expanded.

d_gene: TRBD2; v_gene: TRBV6-5; j_gene: TRBJ2-3; abundance: once; CDR3nt: TGTGCCAGCAGCGGGGTGAGCGGGACCCGCAAGTATTTT; CDR3aa: CASSGVSGTRKYF
d_gene: NA; v_gene: TRBV5-8; j_gene: TRBJ2-7; abundance: NA; CDR3nt: TGTGCCAGCAGCTTGGAACAGGATTACGAGCAGTACTTC; CDR3aa: CASSLEQDYEQYF
d_gene: TRBD1; v_gene: TRBV11-3; j_gene: TRBJ2-7; abundance: few; CDR3nt: TGTGCCAGCAGCTTAAGGGGGACAGGGGGGAACGAGCAGTACTTC; CDR3aa: CASSLRGTGGNEQYF
d_gene: NA; v_gene: TRBV9; j_gene: TRBJ2-5; abundance: NA; CDR3nt: TGTGCCAGCAGCCCGAAAGACAGATACCAAGAGACCCAGTACTTC; CDR3aa: CASSPKDRYQETQYF
d_gene: NA; v_gene: TRBV7-9; j_gene: TRBJ2-7; abundance: NA; CDR3nt: TGTTCCAGCAGCCCAGGTCCCTACGAGCAGTACTTC; CDR3aa: CSSSPGPYEQYF
d_gene: NA; v_gene: TRBV5-1; j_gene: TRBJ1-2; abundance: once; CDR3nt: TGCGCCAGCAGCTTGGGATTCGGGGGCTATGGCTACACCTTC; CDR3aa: CASSLGFGGYGYTF
d_gene: NA; v_gene: TRBV12-5; j_gene: TRBJ2-7; abundance: NA; CDR3nt: TGTGCTAGTGGTTTGCTATTAGGGCAAGGGGGCTCCTACGAGCAGTACTTC; CDR3aa: CASGLLLGQGGSYEQYF
d_gene: NA; v_gene: TRBV27; j_gene: TRBJ1-5; abundance: NA; CDR3nt: TGTGCCAGCAGTCCACTACAGGAGTCTATATCGCCCCAGCATTTT; CDR3aa: CASSPLQESISPQHF
d_gene: NA; v_gene: TRBV27; j_gene: TRBJ1-5; abundance: few; CDR3nt: TGTGCCAGCAGTTTTGGCCAGGGTAGCAATCAGCCCCAGCATTTT; CDR3aa: CASSFGQGSNQPQHF
d_gene: TRBD1; v_gene: TRBV6-5; j_gene: TRBJ2-2; abundance: NA; CDR3nt: TGTGCCAGCAGCCGGGACAGCCGCGCAACCGGGGAGCTGTTTTTT; CDR3aa: CASSRDSRATGELFF
d_gene: NA; v_gene: TRBV27; j_gene: TRBJ2-1; abundance: NA; CDR3nt: TGTGCCAGCAGTTCGGTATATGAGCAGTTCTTC; CDR3aa: CASSSVYEQFF